These 19 T cell receptor beta chains came from one sample sequenced in a study of blood T cell repertoires in COVID-19. Sequencing was performed with immunoSEQ multiplex PCR; in TCRdb, only in-frame clones are kept and a portion is missing. The data contain under 100,000 clones, approximately 75% of them seen just once; the ten biggest clones take up about 13%. Sequencing was done on a sample of peripheral blood. The receptor set was obtained from a human donor in a cohort sampled during active COVID-19.

V and J are TRBV19 and TRBJ2-5; maybe TRBD1 (6 bases). V was pared by 1 base and J by 5 bases, with 17 bases between. Looked up from germline, CDR1 is LNHDA and CDR2 is SQIVND (reference sequence). CDR3 length: 16 amino acids. CDR3 in amino acids: CASSIGTGLTWETQYF. The CDR3 DNA reads TGTGCCAGTAGTATAGGAACAGGGTTGACGTGGGAGACCCAGTACTTC.

V gene TRBV5-1 combines with J gene TRBJ2-5; 9 nucleotides align to TRBD1. The CDR3 runs to 14 residues. The ends lost 0 bases at V and 5 bases at J; junction bases unmatched: 2. Looked up from germline, CDR1 is SGHRS and CDR2 is YFSETQ. The CDR3 sequence is CASSLGTGGETQYF. The DNA for the CDR3 is TGCGCCAGCAGCTTGGGTACAGGGGGCGAGACCCAGTACTTC.

The rearrangement joins TRBV5-1 to TRBJ1-2; 12 bases agree with TRBD1. Germline lookup yields CDR1 SGHRS and CDR2 YFSETQ. The J segment lost 7 bases and the V segment lost 5 bases, leaving 6 bases of the junction unmatched. This CDR3 has 14 amino acids. The CDR3 DNA reads TGCGCCAGCAGTCCCGGGACAGGGGGCTTTGGCTACACCTTC. Its translation: CASSPGTGGFGYTF. Supplemented by reference TRBV5-1 and TRBJ1-2, the full variable domain reads KAGVTQTPRYLIKTRGQQVTLSCSPISGHRSVSWYQQTPGQGLQFLFEYFSETQRNKGNFPGRFSGRQFSNSRSEMNVSTLELGDSALYLCASSPGTGGFGYTFGSGTRLTVV.

The V call is TRBV10-1, the J call TRBJ1-1; TRBD1 is a possible D gene (6 bases). This CDR3 contains 15 residues. Germline loops: CDR1 WNHNN, CDR2 SYGVQD (reference sequence). V was shortened by 2 bases and J by 1 base, with 11 bases between the two germline ends. Here the CDR3 DNA reads TGCGCCAGCAGTGAGACGGGACACAAGAACACTGAAGCTTTCTTT. Protein: CASSETGHKNTEAFF.

The chain joins TRBV4-2 to TRBJ1-4; 9 positions match TRBD1. V shed 4 bases, J shed 5 bases, and the junction held 11 bases outside the gene matches. The CDR3 is made up of 17 amino acids. From germline, CDR1 is LGHNA and CDR2 YNFKEQ. CDR3 region: CASSPSPGQGRNEKLFF. DNA of the CDR3: TGTGCCAGCAGCCCTAGCCCGGGACAGGGCAGGAATGAAAAACTGTTTTTT.

Turning to this clone: The junction differs from germline at one of its ends, possibly a read error. The rearrangement links TRBV25-1 to TRBJ2-2, with D perhaps TRBD2 (5 bases). The CDR3 spans 14 residues. Looked up from germline, CDR1 is MGHDK and CDR2 is SYGVNS. DNA for the CDR3: TGTGCCAGTAGTGCGTGGACCGGGGCCGGGGAGCTGTTTTTT. It yields the protein CASSAWTGAGELFF. Full variable domain (missing parts from reference TRBV25-1 and TRBJ2-2): EADIYQTPRYLVIGTGKKITLECSQTMGHDKMYWYQQDPGMELHLIHYSYGVNSTEKGDLSSESTVSRIRTEHFPLTLESARPSHTSQYLCASSAWTGAGELFFGEGSRLTVL.

This clone was counted once. The rearrangement links TRBV30 to TRBJ1-1; D uncertain. The CDR3 is made up of 14 amino acids. The V end was cut by 3 bases, the J end by 8 bases, with 19 bases between. Per germline, CDR1 GTSNPN and CDR2 SVGIG (reference sequence). The CDR3 DNA reads TGTGCCTGGAGGGGCTCGGGGAGCCCGGGCGAAGCTTTCTTT. Translating gives CAWRGSGSPGEAFF. The whole variable domain, filled in from reference TRBV30 and TRBJ1-1, reads SQTIHQWPATLVQPVGSPLSLECTVEGTSNPNLYWYRQAAGRGLQLLFYSVGIGQISSEVPQNLSASRPQDRQFILSSKKLLLSDSGFYLCAWRGSGSPGEAFFGQGTRLTVV.

The chain joins TRBV6-2 or TRBV6-3 to TRBJ2-7; TRBD2 matches at 9 bases. The CDR3 contains 17 residues. Germline assignment: CDR1 MNHEY and CDR2 SVGEGT. J gave up 0 bases and V 2 bases, and 8 bases lay outside the gene matches. CDR3 DNA: TGTGCCAGCAGTTACGGGTATAGCGGGGGCCACTCCTACGAGCAGTACTTC. Translated: CASSYGYSGGHSYEQYF.

V and J are TRBV28 and TRBJ1-2, with 7 bases matching TRBD1. CDR1 is MDHEN and CDR2 is SYDVKM in the germline V gene. With 7 bases clipped from V and 0 bases from J, the junction kept 8 bases outside the gene matches. The CDR3 covers 15 residues. CDR3 sequence: CASIGPGGPNYGYTF. CDR3 nucleotides: TGTGCCAGCATCGGACCAGGGGGACCTAACTATGGCTACACCTTC.

This clone was detected once. The chain has TRBV11-2 and TRBJ2-7; 7 bases are a match to TRBD2. Germline loops: CDR1 SGHAT, CDR2 FQNNGV. V lost 5 bases, J lost 5 bases, and 6 bases stayed unmatched. CDR3 length: 13 amino acids. The CDR3 reads CASSPGLNNEQYF. CDR3 DNA sequence: TGTGCCAGCAGCCCGGGACTAAATAACGAGCAGTACTTC.

V usage is TRBV7-9 and J usage is TRBJ2-3, with TRBD2 matching over 9 bases. Germline assignment: CDR1 SEHNR and CDR2 FQNEAQ (reference sequence). The CDR3 totals 15 residues. After removal of 6 bases from V and 2 bases from J, the junction contained 6 bases not matched to a gene. The CDR3 DNA follows: TGTGCCAGCAGTAGGCGGGGGGGCGACACAGATACGCAGTATTTT. This translates into CASSRRGGDTDTQYF.

The J gene is TRBJ2-1, the V gene TRBV20-1, with 12 bases aligning to TRBD2. Germline CDR1 DFQATT, CDR2 SNEGSKA (reference sequence). V shed 3 bases, J shed 8 bases, and the junction held 5 bases outside the gene matches. This CDR3 has 14 amino acids. Written as DNA, the CDR3 is TGCAGTGCTAGTCCTAGCGGGGGGGCCTATGAGCAGTTCTTC. It encodes CSASPSGGAYEQFF.

The chain couples TRBV28 to TRBJ1-3; D might be TRBD1 (5 bases). CDR3 size: 12 residues. V was pared by 3 bases and J by 7 bases, with 7 bases between. Germline lookup yields CDR1 MDHEN and CDR2 SYDVKM. The CDR3 region has the DNA TGTGCCAGCAGTTTGGGGGGGAACACCATATATTTT. It specifies CASSLGGNTIYF.

The gene calls are TRBV9 and TRBJ2-3; the match to TRBD2 covers 10 bases. The junction had 5 bases not matched to a gene; V was cut back by 0 bases and J by 4 bases. This CDR3 spans 16 amino acids. CDR1 and CDR2 (germline): SGDLS, YYNGEE. In DNA form, the CDR3 reads TGTGCCAGCAGCGTAGAGGTAGCGGGGGGCTCAGATACGCAGTATTTT. It translates to CASSVEVAGGSDTQYF. The whole variable domain, filled in from reference TRBV9 and TRBJ2-3, reads DSGVTQTPKHLITATGQRVTLRCSPRSGDLSVYWYQQSLDQGLQFLIQYYNGEERAKGNILERFSAQQFPDLHSELNLSSLELGDSALYFCASSVEVAGGSDTQYFGPGTRLTVL.

This chain joins TRBV28 and TRBJ1-5; D remains ambiguous. Germline V gives CDR1 MDHEN, CDR2 SYDVKM. The CDR3 runs 12 residues. Trimming took 4 bases from V and 12 from J, leaving 13 bases between them. DNA for the CDR3: TGTGCCAGCAGTTCCGAGGTCTATGGCCAGCATTTT. Protein product: CASSSEVYGQHF.

The chain has TRBV19 and TRBJ1-3; D gene ambiguous. V lost 1 base and J 4 bases, leaving 8 bases between the germline ends. Germline values: CDR1 LNHDA, CDR2 SQIVND (reference sequence). The CDR3 consists of 14 residues. The CDR3 DNA reads TGTGCCAGTAGTATAGGAGGGTACGGAAACACCATATATTTT. Residues: CASSIGGYGNTIYF. The full variable domain, with the rest looked up from reference TRBV19 and TRBJ1-3, is DGGITQSPKYLFRKEGQNVTLSCEQNLNHDAMYWYRQDPGQGLRLIYYSQIVNDFQKGDIAEGYSVSREKKESFPLTVTSAQKNPTAFYLCASSIGGYGNTIYFGEGSWLTVV.

This chain links TRBV7-2 with TRBJ1-6, with D perhaps matching TRBD1 (6 bases). V lost 0 bases and J 10 bases, leaving 16 bases between the germline ends. The CDR3 covers 16 residues. Per germline, CDR1 SGHTA and CDR2 FQGNSA. CDR3 region: CASSLAGDTLGSPLHF. The CDR3 region has the DNA TGTGCCAGCAGCTTAGCGGGGGACACCCTGGGGTCACCCCTCCACTTT.

The chain links TRBV6-6 to TRBJ2-7, with D perhaps TRBD1 (5 bases). The CDR3 runs 13 residues. From germline, CDR1 is MNHNY and CDR2 SVGAGI (reference sequence). V was clipped by 2 bases and J by 1 base, with 6 bases between them. The CDR3 loop reads CASSYRGSYEQYF. Here the CDR3 DNA reads TGTGCCAGCAGTTACAGGGGATCCTACGAGCAGTACTTC.

This rearrangement joins TRBV6-5 to TRBJ2-3; D possibly corresponds to TRBD2 (7 bases). V was cut by 5 bases and J by 1 base, with 13 bases left in between. Germline CDR1 MNHEY, CDR2 SVGAGI. The CDR3 covers 15 residues. The CDR3 coding sequence is TGTGCCAGCAGTCGGGGGGCGGGCGGCACAGATACGCAGTATTTT. It specifies CASSRGAGGTDTQYF.